These T cell receptor beta chains were read from a single sample in a study of shared clonotypes between healthy human individuals. Clones were read by immunoSEQ multiplex PCR, and TCRdb kept only the in-frame ones, dropping some. The sample gives millions of clones, 85% to 95% of which show up once; 0.35% to 0.45% is in the top ten. The sequencing sample was made of naive CD4+ T cells from PBMCs. The receptors come from a man aged 18 to 35 in good health. Some clones in this sample may be carry-over from other donors' samples. Both conserved end residues are part of each CDR3. D genes are given only for firm matches. Rows give clone size only sometimes, using once, few, many, or a class for an expanded clone.

V gene: TRBV28
J gene: TRBJ1-3
D gene: -
clone size: -
CDR3 DNA: TGTGCCAGCAGTTTAGAAAGCTCTGGAAACACCATATATTTT
CDR3 protein: CASSLESSGNTIYF

V gene: TRBV18
J gene: TRBJ2-1
D gene: -
clone size: -
CDR3 DNA: TGTGCCAGCTCACTCACACCCCGAGGCCCCAATGAGCAGTTCTTC
CDR3 protein: CASSLTPRGPNEQFF

V gene: TRBV6-5
J gene: TRBJ2-1
D gene: TRBD2
clone size: -
CDR3 DNA: TGTGCCAGCTTTAAGGCTAGCGGAAGCAATGAGCAGTTCTTC
CDR3 protein: CASFKASGSNEQFF

V gene: TRBV6-5
J gene: TRBJ2-1
D gene: -
clone size: once
CDR3 DNA: TGTGCCAGCAGTTATCTGCATGAGCAGTTCTTC
CDR3 protein: CASSYLHEQFF

V gene: TRBV28
J gene: TRBJ2-7
D gene: TRBD2
clone size: -
CDR3 DNA: TGTGCCAGCAGTTTGTCAGGGCTAGCGGGAGGTTGGTACTTC
CDR3 protein: CASSLSGLAGGWYF

V gene: TRBV28
J gene: TRBJ1-4
D gene: TRBD1
clone size: -
CDR3 DNA: TGTGCCAGCAGGCCCGGACAGGGAGGTGAAAAACTGTTTTTT
CDR3 protein: CASRPGQGGEKLFF

V gene: TRBV6-5
J gene: TRBJ2-5
D gene: -
clone size: -
CDR3 DNA: TGTGCCAGCAGCAATAACAGGGACGTGGAGACCCAGTACTTC
CDR3 protein: CASSNNRDVETQYF

V gene: TRBV9
J gene: TRBJ2-7
D gene: TRBD1
clone size: -
CDR3 DNA: TGTGCCAGCAGCGTAGCGCCAGGGGGCCGGGGTGAGCAGTACTTC
CDR3 protein: CASSVAPGGRGEQYF

V gene: TRBV5-8
J gene: TRBJ1-5
D gene: -
clone size: -
CDR3 DNA: TGTGCCAGCAGCCCTGCCAGCAGCCCGGGGCCCCAGCATTTT
CDR3 protein: CASSPASSPGPQHF

V gene: TRBV6-6
J gene: TRBJ1-4
D gene: -
clone size: -
CDR3 DNA: TGTGCCAGCAGCTACCCCGGGGCTGGGGAAAAACTGTTTTTT
CDR3 protein: CASSYPGAGEKLFF

V gene: TRBV19
J gene: TRBJ1-3
D gene: -
clone size: -
CDR3 DNA: TGTGCCAGTAGTACCTCGAACCCGGGAGCGGGAAACACCATATATTTT
CDR3 protein: CASSTSNPGAGNTIYF

V gene: TRBV28
J gene: TRBJ2-1
D gene: -
clone size: -
CDR3 DNA: TGTGCCAGCAGTCCCCTCGGGGGCCGGTCCTACAATGAGCAGTTCTTC
CDR3 protein: CASSPLGGRSYNEQFF

V gene: TRBV28
J gene: TRBJ2-3
D gene: TRBD2
clone size: -
CDR3 DNA: TGTGCCAGCACTGGAGGGGCGATAGCGGGGTTCGCAGATACGCAGTATTTT
CDR3 protein: CASTGGAIAGFADTQYF

V gene: TRBV5-5
J gene: TRBJ2-7
D gene: -
clone size: -
CDR3 DNA: TGTGCCAGCAGCTTGGGGGTGACTCTCTCCTACGAGCAGTACTTC
CDR3 protein: CASSLGVTLSYEQYF

V gene: TRBV7-3
J gene: TRBJ2-1
D gene: -
clone size: -
CDR3 DNA: TGTGCCAGCAGCTTAGGACCGAAGGGGGGCGATGAGCAGTTCTTC
CDR3 protein: CASSLGPKGGDEQFF

V gene: TRBV10-3
J gene: TRBJ1-1
D gene: TRBD1
clone size: -
CDR3 DNA: TGTGCCATCAGTGACCGACAGGGGAGGACTGAAGCTTTCTTT
CDR3 protein: CAISDRQGRTEAFF

V gene: TRBV19
J gene: TRBJ2-1
D gene: TRBD2
clone size: -
CDR3 DNA: TGTGCCAGTAGTAAGGCACTAGCGGGAGGGCTGAATGAGCAGTTCTTC
CDR3 protein: CASSKALAGGLNEQFF

V gene: TRBV18
J gene: TRBJ1-4
D gene: -
clone size: once
CDR3 DNA: TGTGCCAGCTCCCTATCCGGGACCTCCGAAAAACTGTTTTTT
CDR3 protein: CASSLSGTSEKLFF

V gene: TRBV5-1
J gene: TRBJ2-3
D gene: TRBD2
clone size: -
CDR3 DNA: TGCGCCAGCAGCCCCAGGCCTACTAGCGGGAGTCTAGATACGCAGTATTTT
CDR3 protein: CASSPRPTSGSLDTQYF

V gene: TRBV4-1
J gene: TRBJ2-2
D gene: -
clone size: -
CDR3 DNA: TGCGCCAGCAGCCAAGGGCCAGGGGTCGGGGGAAACCTGAACACCGGGGAGCTGTTTTTT
CDR3 protein: CASSQGPGVGGNLNTGELFF

V gene: TRBV5-1
J gene: TRBJ2-1
D gene: -
clone size: once
CDR3 DNA: TGCGCCAGCAGTGAGGGGGCCTACAATGAGCAGTTCTTC
CDR3 protein: CASSEGAYNEQFF

V gene: TRBV7-2
J gene: TRBJ1-5
D gene: -
clone size: -
CDR3 DNA: TGTGCCAGCAGCTTAGCCCCCAAGTATCAGCCCCAGCATTTT
CDR3 protein: CASSLAPKYQPQHF

V gene: TRBV7-9
J gene: TRBJ2-3
D gene: -
clone size: -
CDR3 DNA: TGTGCCAGCAGCTTAGGTGTTGGCGCAGATACGCAGTATTTT
CDR3 protein: CASSLGVGADTQYF

V gene: TRBV9
J gene: TRBJ1-5
D gene: TRBD1
clone size: -
CDR3 DNA: TGTGCCAGCAGCCCGACAGGGGGTGAACGTCAGCCCCAGCATTTT
CDR3 protein: CASSPTGGERQPQHF

V gene: TRBV28
J gene: TRBJ1-1
D gene: -
clone size: -
CDR3 DNA: TGTGCCAGCAGAAACTCGAGGACGGGAGAAGCTTTCTTT
CDR3 protein: CASRNSRTGEAFF

V gene: TRBV27
J gene: TRBJ2-7
D gene: -
clone size: -
CDR3 DNA: TGTGCCAGCAGTTCGGCTAGAACCTCCTACGAGCAGTACTTC
CDR3 protein: CASSSARTSYEQYF

V gene: TRBV4-1
J gene: TRBJ2-1
D gene: -
clone size: -
CDR3 DNA: TGCGCCAGCAGCCAAGTTCTAGCCATGAATGAGCAGTTCTTC
CDR3 protein: CASSQVLAMNEQFF

V gene: TRBV4-1
J gene: TRBJ2-3
D gene: -
clone size: -
CDR3 DNA: TGCGCCAGCAGCCCGGGAGCAGGGGAAGTCACAGATACGCAGTATTTT
CDR3 protein: CASSPGAGEVTDTQYF

V gene: TRBV5-6
J gene: TRBJ2-1
D gene: TRBD1
clone size: once
CDR3 DNA: TGTGCCAGCAGCTTGGGGGACAGAAGGAACAATGAGCAGTTCTTC
CDR3 protein: CASSLGDRRNNEQFF

V gene: TRBV28
J gene: TRBJ2-1
D gene: TRBD1
clone size: -
CDR3 DNA: TGTGCCAGCAGTTTACCAGGGGGCTTGTTCTTC
CDR3 protein: CASSLPGGLFF

V gene: TRBV30
J gene: TRBJ2-4
D gene: -
clone size: -
CDR3 DNA: TGTGCCTGGAGTGAGGGGACCCTAGCCAAAAACATTCAGTACTTC
CDR3 protein: CAWSEGTLAKNIQYF

V gene: TRBV2
J gene: TRBJ2-3
D gene: TRBD1
clone size: -
CDR3 DNA: TGTGCCAGCAGTCGCGCAGGGGGCGCGGCAGATACGCAGTATTTT
CDR3 protein: CASSRAGGAADTQYF

V gene: TRBV29-1
J gene: TRBJ2-3
D gene: -
clone size: few
CDR3 DNA: TGCAGCGTTGAGTGGACAGATACGCAGTATTTT
CDR3 protein: CSVEWTDTQYF

V gene: TRBV11-3
J gene: TRBJ2-1
D gene: -
clone size: -
CDR3 DNA: TGTGCCAGCAGCTTAGGGCGTCGGGACAACCCGGACAATGAGCAGTTCTTC
CDR3 protein: CASSLGRRDNPDNEQFF

V gene: TRBV29-1
J gene: TRBJ2-3
D gene: TRBD2
clone size: few
CDR3 DNA: TGCAGCGTTTTCGGACTAGCGGGAGCAGATACGCAGTATTTT
CDR3 protein: CSVFGLAGADTQYF

V gene: TRBV4-2
J gene: TRBJ2-7
D gene: TRBD1
clone size: -
CDR3 DNA: TGTGCCAGCAGCCCCACCCCGGACAGGCGGAACGAGCAGTACTTC
CDR3 protein: CASSPTPDRRNEQYF

V gene: TRBV5-6
J gene: TRBJ2-1
D gene: TRBD2
clone size: -
CDR3 DNA: TGTGCCAGCAGTCGAATGAGCGGGAGCAATGAGCAGTTCTTC
CDR3 protein: CASSRMSGSNEQFF

V gene: TRBV11-3
J gene: TRBJ2-1
D gene: TRBD2
clone size: -
CDR3 DNA: TGTGCCAGCAGCTCCCGGATAGCGGGAACCTACAATGAGCAGTTCTTC
CDR3 protein: CASSSRIAGTYNEQFF

V gene: TRBV5-1
J gene: TRBJ2-7
D gene: TRBD2
clone size: -
CDR3 DNA: TGCGCCAGCAGTCGCAGGACTAGCGCCGGGGGAAGCGCCGAGCAGTACTTC
CDR3 protein: CASSRRTSAGGSAEQYF

V gene: TRBV28
J gene: TRBJ2-6
D gene: -
clone size: -
CDR3 DNA: TGTGCCAGCAGTCGAGGGAGCGGGGCCAACGTCCTGACTTTC
CDR3 protein: CASSRGSGANVLTF

V gene: TRBV6-5
J gene: TRBJ2-3
D gene: -
clone size: -
CDR3 DNA: TGTGCCAGCAGGACGGGAGAGGCAGATACGCAGTATTTT
CDR3 protein: CASRTGEADTQYF

V gene: TRBV5-1
J gene: TRBJ2-2
D gene: -
clone size: -
CDR3 DNA: TGCGCCAGCAGCCGCGGGCCAGGGCTGAACACCGGGGAGCTGTTTTTT
CDR3 protein: CASSRGPGLNTGELFF

V gene: TRBV6-1
J gene: TRBJ2-5
D gene: TRBD2
clone size: few
CDR3 DNA: TGTGCCAGCACCCCGGGACTAGCGGGAAGGGAGACCCAGTACTTC
CDR3 protein: CASTPGLAGRETQYF

V gene: TRBV2
J gene: TRBJ2-5
D gene: TRBD2
clone size: -
CDR3 DNA: TGTGCCAGCATTCTGGGACTAGCGGGATCACAAGAGACCCAGTACTTC
CDR3 protein: CASILGLAGSQETQYF

V gene: TRBV30
J gene: TRBJ1-5
D gene: -
clone size: -
CDR3 DNA: TGTGCCTGGAGCGGTCCGGGACCATTCAATCAGCCCCAGCATTTT
CDR3 protein: CAWSGPGPFNQPQHF

V gene: TRBV5-1
J gene: TRBJ2-7
D gene: TRBD2
clone size: -
CDR3 DNA: TGCGCCAGCAGCTCCACCGGGGGGGGAGGGGCCGAGCAGTACTTC
CDR3 protein: CASSSTGGGGAEQYF

V gene: TRBV10-3
J gene: TRBJ1-4
D gene: -
clone size: once
CDR3 DNA: TGTGCCACAGGGCAGGATGGCAGATTCAATGAAAAACTGTTTTTT
CDR3 protein: CATGQDGRFNEKLFF

V gene: TRBV5-1
J gene: TRBJ2-5
D gene: TRBD1
clone size: -
CDR3 DNA: TGCGCCAGCAGCCCACCCGGGACAGGGGAGACCCAGTACTTC
CDR3 protein: CASSPPGTGETQYF

V gene: TRBV7-2
J gene: TRBJ2-1
D gene: TRBD2
clone size: -
CDR3 DNA: TGTGCCAGCAGCTTATCGACTAGCGGGAGTGTCAAGGAGCAGTTCTTC
CDR3 protein: CASSLSTSGSVKEQFF

V gene: TRBV5-1
J gene: TRBJ2-5
D gene: -
clone size: -
CDR3 DNA: TGCGCCAGCAGCTTAAACCGGGACTCTCCAATGTTGACCCAGTACTTC
CDR3 protein: CASSLNRDSPMLTQYF

V gene: TRBV5-5
J gene: TRBJ1-4
D gene: -
clone size: once
CDR3 DNA: TGTGCCAGCAGCGCCTCCCCAACAGAGGGGGAAAAACTGTTTTTT
CDR3 protein: CASSASPTEGEKLFF

V gene: TRBV10-3
J gene: TRBJ2-3
D gene: -
clone size: -
CDR3 DNA: TGTGCCATCAGTGACCGAGGCGGGCCCACAGATACGCAGTATTTT
CDR3 protein: CAISDRGGPTDTQYF

V gene: TRBV29-1
J gene: TRBJ2-5
D gene: TRBD1
clone size: -
CDR3 DNA: TGCAGCGTACGGGACAGGGGGCGCCAAGAGACCCAGTACTTC
CDR3 protein: CSVRDRGRQETQYF

V gene: TRBV28
J gene: TRBJ2-7
D gene: TRBD2
clone size: -
CDR3 DNA: TGTGCCAGCAGTTACGGACTAGGGGCCTACGAGCAGTACTTC
CDR3 protein: CASSYGLGAYEQYF

V gene: TRBV20-1
J gene: TRBJ1-3
D gene: -
clone size: -
CDR3 DNA: TGCAGTGCTAGTCTTCAGGGACAATCCTATTTT
CDR3 protein: CSASLQGQSYF

V gene: TRBV5-4
J gene: TRBJ1-3
D gene: TRBD1
clone size: -
CDR3 DNA: TGTGCCACTTCGACAGGGGGAACCTCTGGAAACACCATATATTTT
CDR3 protein: CATSTGGTSGNTIYF

V gene: TRBV5-4
J gene: TRBJ2-2
D gene: -
clone size: -
CDR3 DNA: TGTGCCAGCAGCCCCGGGGGGACACCAGGGGAGAGGGAGCTGTTTTTT
CDR3 protein: CASSPGGTPGERELFF

V gene: TRBV28
J gene: TRBJ1-1
D gene: -
clone size: -
CDR3 DNA: TGTGCCAGCAGCTCACCGGGTCCAGGCACTGAAGCTTTCTTT
CDR3 protein: CASSSPGPGTEAFF

V gene: TRBV29-1
J gene: TRBJ1-2
D gene: -
clone size: few
CDR3 DNA: TGCAGCGGAGACGGACTCTATGGCTACACCTTC
CDR3 protein: CSGDGLYGYTF

V gene: TRBV4-1
J gene: TRBJ1-4
D gene: -
clone size: -
CDR3 DNA: TGCGCCAGCAGCCAGTCAGGGGTGGTAAATGAAAAACTGTTTTTT
CDR3 protein: CASSQSGVVNEKLFF